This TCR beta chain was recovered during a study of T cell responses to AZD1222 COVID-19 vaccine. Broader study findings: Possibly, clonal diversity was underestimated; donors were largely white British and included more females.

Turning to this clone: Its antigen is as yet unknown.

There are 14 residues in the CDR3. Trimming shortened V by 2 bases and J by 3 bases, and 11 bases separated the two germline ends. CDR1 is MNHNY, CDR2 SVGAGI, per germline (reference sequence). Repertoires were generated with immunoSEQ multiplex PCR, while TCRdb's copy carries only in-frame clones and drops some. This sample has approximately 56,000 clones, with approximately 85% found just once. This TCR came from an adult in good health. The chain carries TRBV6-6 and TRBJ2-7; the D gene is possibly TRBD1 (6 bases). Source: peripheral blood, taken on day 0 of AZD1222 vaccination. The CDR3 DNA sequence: TGTGCCAGCAGTTACACCCCGACAGGCTACGAGCAGTACTTC. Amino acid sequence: CASSYTPTGYEQYF.